Shown below are 21 T cell receptor beta chains from a single sample sequenced in a study of blood T cell repertoires in COVID-19. Using immunoSEQ multiplex PCR, the repertoire was profiled, and TCRdb retains in-frame clones only, with some absent. The data hold some 190,000 clones, with about four fifths observed a single time. The specimen sequenced was peripheral blood. The source is a woman aged 70 to 79 with active or convalescent COVID-19.

The chain uses TRBV2 and TRBJ2-7, with D hard to call. The V gene's germline CDR1 is SNHLY and CDR2 FYNNEI. Trimming cost V 4 bases and J 2 bases, with 3 bases left between them. The CDR3 consists of 11 residues. CDR3 residues: CASSAAYEQYF. CDR3 coding DNA: TGTGCCAGCAGTGCGGCCTACGAGCAGTACTTC.

J is TRBJ1-2 and V is TRBV7-9; 7 bases are a match to TRBD1. Per the germline V gene, CDR1 is SEHNR and CDR2 is FQNEAQ (reference sequence). The J segment lost 3 bases and the V segment lost 3 bases, leaving 4 bases of the junction unmatched. The CDR3 has 14 residues. The CDR3, as DNA: TGTGCCAGCAGCTTGACAGGGTTGGACTATGGCTACACCTTC. This sequence encodes CASSLTGLDYGYTF.

The V gene is TRBV11-2, the J gene TRBJ2-1, with 11 bases that match TRBD1. After removal of 0 bases from V and 8 bases from J, the junction contained 9 bases not matched to a gene. The CDR3 extends over 17 amino acids. Germline V CDR1 and CDR2: SGHAT, FQNNGV. The CDR3 loop is CASSLDSGQGGAHEQFF. For the CDR3, the DNA is TGTGCCAGCAGCTTAGATTCGGGACAGGGGGGAGCACATGAGCAGTTCTTC.

The gene calls are TRBV4-1 and TRBJ2-7; D perhaps matches TRBD2 (7 bases). Trimming removed 0 bases at V and 1 base at J, with 13 bases between. The CDR3 is 16 amino acids. CDR1 is MGHRA and CDR2 is YSYEKL in the germline V gene. The DNA for the CDR3 is TGCGCCAGCAGCCAAGAATGGGGGGGCGAATCCTACGAGCAGTACTTC. Translating it yields CASSQEWGGESYEQYF.

This clone was recorded only once. This chain connects TRBV7-3 to TRBJ2-2; D is unresolved. The CDR3 contains 14 residues. Germline V lookup: CDR1 SGHTA, CDR2 FQGTGA. V dropped 1 base and J dropped 5 bases, with 8 bases sitting between them. CDR3 in DNA: TGTGCCAGCAGCTTAATGGTGCGGACCGGGGAGCTGTTTTTT. This sequence encodes CASSLMVRTGELFF.

Regarding this clone: This specimen includes other DNA sequences encoding the same CDR3. This chain connects TRBV7-2 to TRBJ2-7, with 11 positions matching TRBD2. The germline V gene has CDR1 SGHTA and CDR2 FQGNSA. CDR3 length: 14 residues. The V and J ends lost 5 bases and 4 bases, in that order; junction bases with no gene match: 4. The CDR3 nucleotides are TGTGCCAGCAGCCTTAGCGGGAGGGGGTACGAGCAGTACTTC. Amino acids: CASSLSGRGYEQYF.

J is TRBJ1-2 and V is TRBV28; perhaps TRBD1 as D (5 bases). The V and J ends lost 6 bases and 1 base respectively, with 9 bases between them. Germline lookup yields CDR1 MDHEN and CDR2 SYDVKM. The CDR3 is made up of 13 amino acids. The CDR3, as DNA: TGTGCCAGCAGCCCGACAGTTAACTATGGCTACACCTTC. It codes for CASSPTVNYGYTF.

In its sample, this clone was seen many times. The chain is built from TRBV5-1 and TRBJ2-7, with 7 bases matching TRBD2. With V trimmed by 1 base and J by 2 bases, 6 bases remained unmatched. Germline CDR1 is SGHRS and CDR2 is YFSETQ. The CDR3 spans 15 residues. The DNA of the CDR3 is TGCGCCAGCAGCTTGCGTGCGGGAGACACCTACGAGCAGTACTTC. This sequence encodes CASSLRAGDTYEQYF.

This sequence joins TRBV3-1 (or the pseudogene TRBV3-2) and TRBJ1-5, with 7 bases lining up with TRBD1. This CDR3 contains 15 residues. Germline trimming cut 4 bases from V and 2 bases from J; bases unmatched to any gene: 5. Per the germline V gene, CDR1 is LGHDT and CDR2 is YNNKEL (reference sequence). For the CDR3, the DNA is TGTGCCAGCAGCCCTTCCACAGGGGGCAATCAGCCCCAGCATTTT. It translates to CASSPSTGGNQPQHF.

J is TRBJ2-6 and V is TRBV7-9; 9 nucleotides agree with TRBD2. In germline, CDR1 is SEHNR, CDR2 FQNEAQ (reference sequence). V lost 4 bases to trimming and J lost 2 bases; unmatched junction nucleotides: 0. The CDR3 is 15 residues long. Here the CDR3 reads CASSSSGTGANVLTF. The CDR3 DNA sequence: TGTGCCAGCAGCTCTAGCGGGACTGGGGCCAACGTCCTGACTTTC.

This chain links TRBV3-1 (or the pseudogene TRBV3-2) with TRBJ2-7; TRBD2 matches 9 bases. V was clipped by 3 bases and J by 4 bases; unmatched bases: 10. This CDR3 spans 16 amino acids. Per germline, CDR1 LGHDT and CDR2 YNNKEL (reference sequence). The CDR3 sequence: CASSQHRGSGRYEQYF. As DNA, the CDR3 is TGTGCCAGCAGCCAGCACAGGGGAAGCGGGAGGTACGAGCAGTACTTC.

CDR3: CASSFGQFGSGEKLFF. Here the CDR3 DNA reads TGCGCCAGCAGCTTCGGACAGTTTGGGTCCGGCGAAAAACTGTTTTTT. J is TRBJ1-4 and V is TRBV5-1; D might be TRBD1 (6 bases). CDR3 length equals 16 residues. Germline CDR1 is SGHRS and CDR2 is YFSETQ. The germline V and J ends were trimmed by 2 bases and 8 bases, with 19 bases remaining between them.

This clone was seen many times. This chain links TRBV6-5 with TRBJ1-5, with no clear D. The CDR3 consists of 16 residues. V lost 4 bases to trimming and J lost 5 bases, with 18 bases between them. Germline V gives CDR1 MNHEY, CDR2 SVGAGI. Here the CDR3 DNA reads TGTGCCAGCAGTTCACTCAATTACGGTTTGGATCAGCCCCAGCATTTT. Its translation is CASSSLNYGLDQPQHF.

This clone was picked up one time. The rearrangement uses TRBV27 and TRBJ2-7; 9 positions agree with TRBD1. Germline CDR1 and CDR2: MNHEY and SMNVEV (reference sequence). J gave up 0 bases and V 6 bases, and 15 bases lay outside the gene matches. The CDR3 sequence is 18 residues long. CDR3 protein: CASSSGTGPLTSSYEQYF. CDR3 DNA: TGTGCCAGCAGCTCCGGGACAGGGCCTCTTACTTCCTCCTACGAGCAGTACTTC.

The chain links TRBV3-1 (or the pseudogene TRBV3-2) to TRBJ1-2, with D perhaps TRBD1 (6 bases). CDR1 LGHDT and CDR2 YNNKEL come from the germline V gene (reference sequence). The CDR3 has 17 residues. Trimming pared 1 base from V and 0 bases from J, leaving 15 bases between. The CDR3 bases are TGTGCCAGCAGCCAAGTGGCCAGGGGCGTTTCTAACTATGGCTACACCTTC. It codes for CASSQVARGVSNYGYTF.

This chain joins TRBV7-9 and TRBJ2-1; 7 bases are shared with TRBD2. The CDR3 is made up of 12 amino acids. Unmatched junction bases numbered 11, after V lost 5 bases and J lost 16 bases. CDR1 and CDR2 (germline): SEHNR, FQNEAQ (reference sequence). CDR3 DNA sequence: TGTGCCAGCAGCCCGCCCGGGACTATCCAATTCTTC. Residues: CASSPPGTIQFF. Based on the CDR3 plus reference TRBV7-9 and TRBJ2-1, the full variable domain is DTGVSQNPRHKITKRGQNVTFRCDPISEHNRLYWYRQTLGQGPEFLTYFQNEAQLEKSRLLSDRFSAERPKGSFSTLEIQRTEQGDSAMYLCASSPPGTIQFFGPGTRLTVL.

The chain joins TRBV5-1 to TRBJ2-7; 8 bases map to TRBD1. The CDR3 covers 14 residues. Germline loops: CDR1 SGHRS, CDR2 YFSETQ. V gave up 5 bases and J gave up 5 bases; unmatched junction bases: 9. In DNA form, the CDR3 reads TGCGCCAGCAGGAGAACAGGGGGTTTCGACGAGCAGTACTTC. Amino acid sequence: CASRRTGGFDEQYF.

As DNA, the CDR3 is TGTGCCAGCAGTTCGCTAGCGGGAGGAGAAGGGACCCAGTACTTC. Encoded protein: CASSSLAGGEGTQYF. The chain employs TRBV28 and TRBJ2-5; TRBD2 agrees at 11 bases. CDR3 length equals 15 residues. V lost 4 bases and J lost 7; bases outside the gene matches: 8. In germline, CDR1 is MDHEN, CDR2 SYDVKM. Full variable domain (outside the CDR3, taken from reference TRBV28 and TRBJ2-5): DVKVTQSSRYLVKRTGEKVFLECVQDMDHENMFWYRQDPGLGLRLIYFSYDVKMKEKGDIPEGYSVSREKKERFSLILESASTNQTSMYLCASSSLAGGEGTQYFGPGTRLLVL.

V usage is TRBV28 and J usage is TRBJ2-2; 9 bases match TRBD2. This CDR3 is 15 amino acids long. Per germline, CDR1 MDHEN and CDR2 SYDVKM. V gave up 5 bases and J gave up 8 bases; unmatched junction bases: 9. Here the CDR3 reads CASSPSAGGSGELFF. The CDR3 bases are TGTGCCAGCAGTCCCTCAGCGGGAGGCTCTGGGGAGCTGTTTTTT.

The chain carries TRBV28 and TRBJ2-4; D unresolved. Per the germline V gene, CDR1 is MDHEN and CDR2 is SYDVKM. Trimming left V 6 bases short and J 0 bases short, with 18 bases between. This CDR3 region has 17 residues. CDR3 sequence (DNA): TGTGCCAGCAGCCCCTACGGCGGAACCCTAGCCAAAAACATTCAGTACTTC. Its translation: CASSPYGGTLAKNIQYF.

The rearrangement joins TRBV7-9 to TRBJ2-5; 10 bases agree with TRBD2. After removal of 5 bases from V and 5 bases from J, the junction contained 8 bases not matched to a gene. Germline CDR1 and CDR2: SEHNR and FQNEAQ (reference sequence). This CDR3 spans 15 amino acids. Here the CDR3 reads CASSRTGLASETQYF. In nucleotides, the CDR3 is TGTGCCAGCAGCCGTACGGGACTAGCGAGTGAGACCCAGTACTTC.